Here is one T cell receptor (beta chain) with its context. This specimen comes from a study of control samples from healthy donors and cancer patients. Losses at the gene ends were 0 bases for V and 6 bases for J; bases not matched to a gene: 0. CDR1 and CDR2 (germline): MNHEY, SVGAGI. The CDR3 consists of 13 residues. TCRdb's copy holds only in-frame clones and misses some; the assay was immunoSEQ multiplex PCR. The table includes approximately 110,000 clones, 90% detected once. The specimen sequenced was blood. This chain joins TRBV6-5 and TRBJ1-2; TRBD1 aligns across 8 bases. The receptor was derived from a human donor in good health. The donor label of this sample is uncertain. CDR3 loop: CASSYSQGDGYTF. Written as DNA, the CDR3 is TGTGCCAGCAGTTACTCACAGGGGGATGGCTACACCTTC.